A single sample is the source of the 18 T cell receptor beta chains below, sequenced in a study of type 1 and type 2 diabetes patients. Amplification started from genomic DNA. Amplification of the beta chain CDR3 used 30 forward and 13 reverse multiplex primers. TCRdb used MiXCR to reprocess the multiplex PCR reads, holding one entry per CDR3 protein. The sample lists fewer than 350,000 distinct CDR3 sequences, around 47% occurring once. Sample: peripheral blood mononuclear cells (PBMCs). The receptors shown here come from a young man with type 2 diabetes.

This clonotype was detected many times. V is TRBV30 and J is TRBJ2-5; tentatively, D is TRBD2 (5 bases). Germline V gene data show CDR1 as GTSNPN and CDR2 as SVGIG (reference sequence). V was cut by 0 bases and J by 5 bases, with 16 bases left in between. This CDR3 spans 15 amino acids. The CDR3 is CAWSVLEGIKETQYF. For the CDR3, the DNA is TGTGCCTGGAGTGTACTAGAAGGTATTAAGGAGACCCAGTACTTC. Supplemented by reference TRBV30 and TRBJ2-5, the full variable domain reads SQTIHQWPATLVQPVGSPLSLECTVEGTSNPNLYWYRQAAGRGLQLLFYSVGIGQISSEVPQNLSASRPQDRQFILSSKKLLLSDSGFYLCAWSVLEGIKETQYFGPGTRLLVL.

The table lists this clonotype with many counts. This chain joins TRBV2 and TRBJ2-7; 7 nucleotides agree with TRBD1. The V and J ends lost 7 bases and 0 bases, in that order; junction bases with no gene match: 6. The CDR3 consists of 14 residues. Per the germline V gene, CDR1 is SNHLY and CDR2 is FYNNEI. CDR3 region: CASMGRGSSYEQYF. The CDR3 bases are TGTGCCAGCATGGGCAGGGGGAGCTCCTACGAGCAGTACTTC.

The chain links TRBV4-2 to TRBJ2-5; 9 bases map to TRBD2. This CDR3 contains 17 residues. V trimming: 4 bases; J trimming: 2 bases; junction bases outside the gene matches: 11. Germline CDR1 is LGHNA and CDR2 is YNFKEQ. The CDR3 region is CASSPRSRLAVQETQYF. The CDR3 DNA follows: TGTGCCAGCAGCCCGAGGAGCCGACTAGCGGTTCAAGAGACCCAGTACTTC.

This clonotype was observed a few times. The chain is built from TRBV4-1 and TRBJ1-1; 8 nucleotides match TRBD1. Germline loops: CDR1 MGHRA, CDR2 YSYEKL. The CDR3 runs 15 residues. The ends lost 1 base at V and 3 bases at J; junction bases unmatched: 4. As DNA, the CDR3 is TGCGCCAGCAGCCAAGTGGACAGGGCCGACACTGAAGCTTTCTTT. Its protein is CASSQVDRADTEAFF.

The table lists this clonotype with a few counts. The chain has TRBV7-8 and TRBJ1-1; 7 bases match TRBD1. Unmatched junction bases numbered 11, after V lost 6 bases and J lost 4 bases. The germline CDR1 and CDR2 sequences are SGHVS and FQNEAQ. This CDR3 comprises 15 residues. DNA for the CDR3: TGTGCCAGCAGTTTCGGTATGACAGGGTCCACTGAAGCTTTCTTT. As protein: CASSFGMTGSTEAFF. Combining the CDR3 with reference TRBV7-8 and TRBJ1-1 gives the whole variable domain GAGVSQSPRYKVAKRGQDVALRCDPISGHVSLFWYQQALGQGPEFLTYFQNEAQLDKSGLPSDRFFAERPEGSVSTLKIQRTQQEDSAVYLCASSFGMTGSTEAFFGQGTRLTVV.

V is TRBV6-5 and J is TRBJ1-2; no clear D. From germline, CDR1 is MNHEY and CDR2 SVGAGI. CDR3 length: 13 amino acids. V was shortened by 2 bases and J by 8 bases, with 12 bases between the two germline ends. CDR3: CASSYVGAGGYTF. The CDR3 DNA reads TGTGCCAGCAGTTACGTGGGAGCGGGCGGCTACACCTTC.

This clonotype appeared a few times. J is TRBJ1-1 and V is TRBV6-5; D is undetermined. The CDR3 is 14 residues long. Germline CDR1 and CDR2: MNHEY and SVGAGI. Trimming cost V 7 bases and J 1 base, with 13 bases left between them. This CDR3 reads CASTNTWGNTEAFF. DNA of the CDR3: TGTGCCAGCACCAATACGTGGGGGAACACTGAAGCTTTCTTT.

This clonotype has just a few counts. The chain recombines TRBV15 with TRBJ1-1, with unresolved D. CDR3 size: 13 residues. The V end lost 8 bases, the J end lost 0 bases, and 10 bases lay between the germline ends. Germline V gene lookup returns CDR1 LNHNV and CDR2 YYDKDF (reference sequence). CDR3 sequence (DNA): TGTGCCACCCAGGACGGATTGAACACTGAAGCTTTCTTT. Its protein is CATQDGLNTEAFF. Based on the CDR3 plus reference TRBV15 and TRBJ1-1, the full variable domain is DAMVIQNPRYQVTQFGKPVTLSCSQTLNHNVMYWYQQKSSQAPKLLFHYYDKDFNNEADTPDNFQSRRPNTSFCFLDIRSPGLGDTAMYLCATQDGLNTEAFFGQGTRLTVV.

V is TRBV12-3 or TRBV12-4 and J is TRBJ2-5, with a possible D match to TRBD1 (6 bases). The CDR3 runs 18 residues. The germline V and J ends were trimmed by 4 bases and 1 base, with 22 bases remaining between them. The DNA for the CDR3 is TGTGCCAGCAGTTCCCCGGGACACCAACATCACGGCCAAGAGACCCAGTACTTC. Its protein is CASSSPGHQHHGQETQYF.

The chain recombines TRBV11-2 with TRBJ2-5; TRBD2 matches at 12 bases. V gave up 5 bases and J gave up 5 bases; unmatched junction bases: 3. The CDR3 spans 14 residues. In germline, CDR1 is SGHAT, CDR2 FQNNGV. CDR3 in DNA: TGTGCCAGCAGCGCCGGGACTAGCGGGGAGACCCAGTACTTC. Translated: CASSAGTSGETQYF.

This clonotype was observed a few times. V and J are TRBV28 and TRBJ2-5; weak D call: TRBD1 (7 bases). The CDR3 totals 12 residues. Germline values: CDR1 MDHEN, CDR2 SYDVKM. For the CDR3, the DNA is TGTGGGTCAGGGGGGTTACTGGAGACCCAGTACTTC. It specifies CGSGGLLETQYF.

This clonotype occurred a few times. The gene calls are TRBV19 and TRBJ1-1; D gene ambiguous. The germline CDR1 and CDR2 sequences are LNHDA and SQIVND (reference sequence). The V end was cut by 3 bases, the J end by 4 bases, with 9 bases between. The CDR3 is 13 residues long. The chain's CDR3 is CASSIGPATEAFF. The CDR3 bases are TGTGCCAGTAGTATTGGGCCGGCCACTGAAGCTTTCTTT. Complete variable domain (other parts from reference TRBV19 and TRBJ1-1): DGGITQSPKYLFRKEGQNVTLSCEQNLNHDAMYWYRQDPGQGLRLIYYSQIVNDFQKGDIAEGYSVSREKKESFPLTVTSAQKNPTAFYLCASSIGPATEAFFGQGTRLTVV.

V is TRBV13 and J is TRBJ2-1, with TRBD2 matching over 10 bases. Looked up from germline, CDR1 is PRHDT and CDR2 is FYEKMQ (reference sequence). V shed 5 bases and J 0 bases; nucleotides not matched to a gene: 4. This CDR3 contains 16 residues. In DNA form, the CDR3 reads TGTGCCAGCAGCGCATCTAGCGGGAGCTCCTACAATGAGCAGTTCTTC. It specifies CASSASSGSSYNEQFF.

This clonotype was seen more than once but under ten times. The chain links TRBV5-1 to TRBJ1-1; D is perhaps TRBD1 (5 bases). The CDR3 length is 14 residues. Germline CDR1 SGHRS, CDR2 YFSETQ. V lost 3 bases to trimming and J lost 2 bases, with 11 bases between them. The CDR3 is CASSSSTANTEAFF. The CDR3 DNA reads TGCGCCAGCAGCTCTTCGACAGCTAACACTGAAGCTTTCTTT.

Regarding this clonotype: A much larger clone lies one base from this, so it may be a read error. Since no conserved phenylalanine or tryptophan closes the CDR3, a read error is the likely cause. This chain connects TRBV2 to TRBJ1-1, with a tentative D call TRBD1 (6 bases). CDR3 size: 14 residues. Germline V gives CDR1 SNHLY, CDR2 FYNNEI. Trimming took 4 bases from V and 4 from J, leaving 13 bases between them. CDR3 sequence: CASSAEQGTTEAFL. In DNA form, the CDR3 reads TGTGCCAGCAGTGCGGAGCAGGGGACCACTGAAGCTTTCCTT.

The gene calls are TRBV7-9 and TRBJ2-5; D ambiguous. The ends were cut back, 7 bases at V and 2 bases at J, with 17 bases in the middle. There are 15 residues in the CDR3. Germline lookup yields CDR1 SEHNR and CDR2 FQNEAQ (reference sequence). The CDR3 protein is CASTLTANGQETQYF. DNA of the CDR3: TGTGCCAGCACCCTGACCGCAAATGGACAAGAGACCCAGTACTTC.

The V and J genes are TRBV15 and TRBJ1-1; a weak D match, TRBD1 (5 bases). The CDR3 has 13 amino acids. The ends were cut back, 3 bases at V and 1 base at J, with 6 bases in the middle. CDR1 LNHNV and CDR2 YYDKDF come from the germline V gene (reference sequence). CDR3 region: CATSSTGNTEAFF. The CDR3, as DNA: TGTGCCACCAGCAGTACAGGGAACACTGAAGCTTTCTTT. Full variable domain (outside the CDR3, taken from reference TRBV15 and TRBJ1-1): DAMVIQNPRYQVTQFGKPVTLSCSQTLNHNVMYWYQQKSSQAPKLLFHYYDKDFNNEADTPDNFQSRRPNTSFCFLDIRSPGLGDTAMYLCATSSTGNTEAFFGQGTRLTVV.

This clonotype was seen a single time. The chain links TRBV25-1 to TRBJ2-7; a weak D match, TRBD2 (5 bases). Germline loops: CDR1 MGHDK, CDR2 SYGVNS. The CDR3 loop spans 15 amino acids. Between the trimmed V and J ends, which lost 5 bases and 4 bases, there was a span of 18 bases. The CDR3 bases are TGTGCCAGCAGTCCCTACCCGGGAATGGGATACGAGCAGTACTTC. Encoded protein: CASSPYPGMGYEQYF.